The 28 T cell receptor beta chains given below trace back to one sample, sequenced in a study of Graves' ophthalmopathy and Graves' hyperthyroidism. Amplified TCR beta CDR3 regions were obtained using RNA transcripts as template. An initial RT-PCR round employing HTBI primers preceded a second-round multiplex PCR. Each CDR3 protein gets one entry after TCRdb re-called the multiplex PCR reads with MiXCR. The sample lists 500,000 to 700,000 distinct CDR3 sequences; 22% were seen once. The sequencing input was peripheral blood. The source of these receptors is a young woman with stable Graves' hyperthyroidism. Some clones in this sample may be carry-over from other donors' samples.

This clonotype was detected many times. The chain combines TRBV11-2 with TRBJ1-3; TRBD1 might be the D (6 bases). The V and J ends lost 4 bases and 3 bases respectively, with 16 bases between them. Per germline, CDR1 SGHAT and CDR2 FQNNGV. The CDR3 has 16 residues. The CDR3 here is CASSSTDRTLGNTIYF. The DNA of the CDR3 is TGTGCCAGCAGCTCCACCGACAGGACCCTTGGAAACACCATATATTTT.

In its sample, this clonotype was seen many times. J is TRBJ2-3 and V is TRBV12-3 or TRBV12-4; D possibly corresponds to TRBD2 (6 bases). This CDR3 has 13 residues. Trimming removed 3 bases at V and 9 bases at J, with 13 bases between. The CDR3: CASSFPRGATQYF. CDR3 sequence (DNA): TGTGCCAGCAGTTTCCCGCGGGGAGCGACGCAGTATTTT.

This clonotype occurred many times. The rearrangement links TRBV6-1 to TRBJ2-6, with TRBD2 as a possible D gene (5 bases). V was clipped by 2 bases and J by 4 bases, with 9 bases between them. The CDR3 covers 15 residues. Per the germline V gene, CDR1 is MNHNS and CDR2 is SASEGT. CDR3: CASSEWETGANVLTF. The CDR3 DNA is TGTGCCAGCAGTGAATGGGAGACAGGGGCCAACGTCCTGACTTTC.

This clonotype was seen a handful of times. This chain joins TRBV6-5 and TRBJ2-7; possible D gene TRBD1, 6 bases. The length of the CDR3 is 13 residues. V was shortened by 2 bases and J by 3 bases, with 8 bases between the two germline ends. Germline loops: CDR1 MNHEY, CDR2 SVGAGI. The CDR3 DNA sequence: TGTGCCAGCAGTTACGCAGGGGACTACGAGCAGTACTTC. Protein product: CASSYAGDYEQYF.

This sequence joins TRBV6-1 and TRBJ1-5; D is uncertain. The CDR3 consists of 16 residues. Germline CDR1 and CDR2: MNHNS and SASEGT. Trimming took off 3 bases at V and 1 base at J, with 13 bases between the two ends. The CDR3 DNA follows: TGTGCCAGCAGTGATAGCGGCTGGGCCAGCAATCAGCCCCAGCATTTT. Translating gives CASSDSGWASNQPQHF.

This clonotype was seen many times. The V gene is TRBV20-1, the J gene TRBJ1-1; no clear D. Germline CDR1 DFQATT, CDR2 SNEGSKA (reference sequence). V lost 6 bases and J 1 base, leaving 12 bases between the germline ends. CDR3 length: 13 amino acids. In nucleotides, the CDR3 is TGCAGTGCAACTCATGCAGGGAACACTGAAGCTTTCTTT. This sequence encodes CSATHAGNTEAFF.

This clonotype was counted between two and nine times. The V and J genes are TRBV30 and TRBJ1-1, with unresolved D. V shed 3 bases and J shed 3 bases, with 20 bases lying between them. The CDR3 runs to 16 residues. Per germline, CDR1 GTSNPN and CDR2 SVGIG (reference sequence). The CDR3 sequence is CAWSDFTGLRDTEAFF. Here the CDR3 DNA reads TGTGCCTGGAGCGACTTTACTGGGCTTAGGGACACTGAAGCTTTCTTT.

Many counts were recorded for this clonotype. V usage is TRBV13 and J usage is TRBJ1-2; D is uncertain. V was pared by 4 bases and J by 4 bases, with 13 bases between. The CDR3 sequence is 14 residues long. Germline values: CDR1 PRHDT, CDR2 FYEKMQ (reference sequence). CDR3 DNA sequence: TGTGCCAGCAGCTCCTTCCAGGCCTCCTATGGCTACACCTTC. Translating gives CASSSFQASYGYTF.

This clonotype has at least ten counts. The chain employs TRBV18 and TRBJ2-5; D is unclear. Germline-derived CDR1 and CDR2 are KGHSH and LQKENI. The CDR3 sequence is 13 residues long. The V end lost 6 bases, the J end lost 0 bases, and 8 bases lay between the germline ends. For the CDR3, the DNA is TGTGCCAGCTCCCCCCCCTACCAAGAGACCCAGTACTTC. Amino acids: CASSPPYQETQYF.

This clonotype was seen ten or more times. V and J are TRBV7-3 and TRBJ2-4, with 8 nucleotides matching TRBD1. CDR3 length: 17 residues. V gave up 4 bases and J gave up 1 base; unmatched junction bases: 9. CDR1 is SGHTA and CDR2 is FQGTGA in the germline V gene. The CDR3 reads CASSSQGTGSAKNIQYF. In DNA form, the CDR3 reads TGTGCCAGCAGCTCCCAAGGGACAGGCAGCGCCAAAAACATTCAGTACTTC.

As to this clonotype: A much larger clone differs from this one at a single base, so this may be a read error. The conserved closing phenylalanine or tryptophan is absent in this CDR3, likely reflecting a read error. The V gene is TRBV19, the J gene TRBJ1-3; D ambiguous. Germline CDR1 reads LNHDA; CDR2 reads SQIVND (reference sequence). The V gene lost 1 base and the J gene lost 2 bases, with 9 bases spanning the gap. The CDR3 extends over 15 amino acids. The CDR3 reads CASSIVPEPGNTIYY. CDR3 sequence (DNA): TGTGCCAGTAGTATAGTCCCAGAGCCTGGAAACACCATATATTAT.

The table lists this clonotype with a few counts. V is TRBV12-3 or TRBV12-4 and J is TRBJ2-7; D may be TRBD1 or TRBD2 (6 bases each). Deletions cut 3 bases from V and 7 bases from J, with 19 bases between. The CDR3 loop spans 15 amino acids. For the CDR3, the DNA is TGTGCCAGCAGTTTTAGGGGGAGGACCACGGGGGAGCAGTACTTC. Residues: CASSFRGRTTGEQYF.

The table lists this clonotype with a few counts. The gene calls are TRBV11-2 and TRBJ2-7; D is undetermined. Germline V gene sequence: CDR1 SGHAT, CDR2 FQNNGV. This CDR3 contains 15 residues. Trimming stripped 0 bases from V and 0 bases from J, with 9 bases between. The CDR3 is CASSLDGKSSYEQYF. The CDR3 DNA is TGTGCCAGCAGCTTAGACGGCAAGAGCTCCTACGAGCAGTACTTC.

This clonotype has ten or more counts. This rearrangement joins TRBV12-3 or TRBV12-4 to TRBJ1-2; D may be TRBD1 (6 bases). Trimming took 5 bases from V and 1 from J, leaving 14 bases between them. The CDR3 loop spans 15 amino acids. The CDR3 reads CASSPTGYHNYGYTF. CDR3 nucleotides: TGTGCCAGCAGTCCAACAGGGTACCATAACTATGGCTACACCTTC.

The rearrangement links TRBV6-1 to TRBJ1-2; TRBD1 agrees at 8 bases. CDR1 is MNHNS and CDR2 is SASEGT in the germline V gene. The length of the CDR3 is 14 residues. The V gene end was trimmed by 2 bases and the J gene end by 4 bases; junction bases not matched to a gene: 3. The chain's CDR3 is CASSEYRGTYGYTF. The CDR3 nucleotides are TGTGCCAGCAGTGAATACAGGGGGACCTATGGCTACACCTTC.

This chain connects TRBV5-1 to TRBJ2-2; D unclear. CDR3 length: 18 residues. Germline CDR1 reads SGHRS; CDR2 reads YFSETQ. Trimming removed 0 bases from V and 0 bases from J, with 15 bases in between. The CDR3 bases are TGCGCCAGCAGCTTGGGGGCCACATTCTTTACGAACACCGGGGAGCTGTTTTTT. It is translated as CASSLGATFFTNTGELFF.

This clonotype was detected many times. The chain employs TRBV9 and TRBJ2-5; D is unclear. The CDR3 is 16 amino acids. Germline V gene sequence: CDR1 SGDLS, CDR2 YYNGEE. V lost 4 bases to trimming and J lost 4 bases, with 20 bases between them. The CDR3 protein is CASSPNAAVGLETQYF. CDR3 sequence (DNA): TGTGCCAGCAGCCCGAACGCCGCAGTCGGATTAGAGACCCAGTACTTC.

This clonotype was found a few times. This may be a read error, as it is one base from a much larger clone. This chain joins TRBV7-9 and TRBJ2-2, with 7 bases matching TRBD1. Germline V lookup: CDR1 SEHNR, CDR2 FQNEAQ (reference sequence). J was trimmed by 0 bases and V by 7 bases; bases with no gene match: 2. This CDR3 region has 14 residues. CDR3 sequence reads: CASTGTANTGELFF. In DNA, the CDR3 is TGTGCCAGCACCGGGACAGCGAACACCGGGGAGCTGTTTTTT. Together with reference TRBV7-9 and TRBJ2-2, the CDR3 gives the full variable domain: DTGVSQNPRHKITKRGQNVTFRCDPISEHNRLYWYRQTLGQGPEFLTYFQNEAQLEKSRLLSDRFSAERPKGSFSTLEIQRTEQGDSAMYLCASTGTANTGELFFGEGSRLTVL.

This clonotype was seen at least ten times. CDR3 bases: TGTGCCAGCAGTGTCTTGCAGGTTTACGAGCAGTACTTC. Its protein product is CASSVLQVYEQYF. The chain carries TRBV2 and TRBJ2-7; D uncertain. V shed 4 bases and J shed 4 bases, with 11 bases lying between them. Germline V gives CDR1 SNHLY, CDR2 FYNNEI. The CDR3 is made up of 13 amino acids.

This clonotype was seen ten or more times. Germline is not matched at one junction end, which may reflect a read error. The chain is built from TRBV4-1 and TRBJ1-2; 12 bases line up with TRBD1. The CDR3 has 15 amino acids. CDR1 is MGHRA, CDR2 YSYEKL, per germline. The CDR3 DNA is TGTGCCAGCAGCCAGCCGGGACAGGGGGCTTATGGCTACACCTTC. The encoded protein is CASSQPGQGAYGYTF.

This clonotype was counted at least ten times. V gene TRBV3-1 combines with J gene TRBJ1-5, with D unclear. With 0 bases removed from V and 6 bases from J, the gap between germline ends came to 6 bases. Per germline, CDR1 LGHDT and CDR2 YNNKEL (reference sequence). The CDR3 is 13 amino acids. As DNA, the CDR3 is TGTGCCAGCAGCCAAGAAGGTCGTCAGCCCCAGCATTTT. The encoded protein is CASSQEGRQPQHF.

This clonotype occurred many times. The chain employs TRBV20-1 and TRBJ2-6; D gene unclear. The CDR3 is 14 residues long. The germline gives CDR1 DFQATT, CDR2 SNEGSKA (reference sequence). Trimming left V 6 bases short and J 1 base short, with 10 bases between. The CDR3 DNA reads as TGCAGTGCCCGCCACGTTTCTGGGGCCAACGTCCTGACTTTC. Residues: CSARHVSGANVLTF.

This clonotype was counted ten times or more. V is TRBV6-1 and J is TRBJ2-7, with D tentatively TRBD2 (5 bases). Germline V gene lookup returns CDR1 MNHNS and CDR2 SASEGT. The CDR3 is 15 residues long. Trimming removed 3 bases from V and 1 base from J, with 13 bases in between. DNA of the CDR3: TGTGCCAGCAGTGAGGGGAGTAATATTTCCTACGAGCAGTACTTC. This encodes CASSEGSNISYEQYF.

This clonotype was seen ten or more times. This chain connects TRBV20-1 to TRBJ1-2, with D perhaps TRBD1 (5 bases). Germline lookup yields CDR1 DFQATT and CDR2 SNEGSKA (reference sequence). The V end was cut by 1 base, the J end by 8 bases, with 11 bases between. The CDR3 sequence is 12 residues long. CDR3 amino acids: CSARVTYRGYTF. CDR3 nucleotides: TGCAGTGCTAGAGTTACCTACAGGGGCTACACCTTC.

This clonotype was counted at least ten times. The gene calls are TRBV28 and TRBJ1-3; no firm D call. V lost 6 bases, J lost 4 bases, and 16 bases lay in between. CDR1 MDHEN and CDR2 SYDVKM come from the germline V gene. The CDR3 has 15 amino acids. For the CDR3, the DNA is TGTGCCAGCAGCCCCCGGAAATGGTTGGGAAACACCATATATTTT. Protein sequence: CASSPRKWLGNTIYF.

This clonotype was seen many times. This sequence joins TRBV12-3 or TRBV12-4 and TRBJ2-5; 9 nucleotides align to TRBD1. The junction had 6 bases not matched to a gene; V was cut back by 5 bases and J by 5 bases. The CDR3 sequence is 14 residues long. CDR3 sequence reads: CASSHRDRVETQYF. CDR3 DNA: TGTGCCAGCAGTCATAGGGACAGGGTGGAGACCCAGTACTTC.

This clonotype was detected ten times or more. The gene calls are TRBV20-1 and TRBJ1-2; TRBD1 aligns across 7 bases. Germline CDR1 reads DFQATT; CDR2 reads SNEGSKA (reference sequence). Germline trimming cut 6 bases from V and 3 bases from J; bases unmatched to any gene: 10. This CDR3 is 14 amino acids long. In nucleotides, the CDR3 is TGCAGTGCGGCACCGGGACAGATGCACTATGGCTACACCTTC. Translated: CSAAPGQMHYGYTF.

At least ten counts were recorded for this clonotype. The chain uses TRBV30 and TRBJ1-1; D gene unclear. The germline V gene encodes CDR1 GTSNPN and CDR2 SVGIG (reference sequence). CDR3 length: 12 amino acids. V was cut by 3 bases and J by 6 bases, with 11 bases left in between. In DNA form, the CDR3 reads TGTGCCTGGAGAGAAGAAACCCCTGAAGCTTTCTTT. This gives the protein CAWREETPEAFF.